This entry is about one T cell receptor beta chain. Stated time point: neoterminal ileum biopsy at postoperative endoscopy, about 6 months after surgery. Each sample's TCRB immunosequencing used about 0.5 micrograms of biopsy DNA. Some clones are missing from TCRdb's copy, which holds only in-frame ones; the method was immunoSEQ multiplex PCR. The table has 3,000 to 3,500 clones, about 84% seen once. The record originates from a study of T cell repertoires in ileal Crohn's disease. There are 18 residues in the CDR3. V dropped 0 bases and J dropped 5; count of bases not matched to a gene: 10. Germline assignment: CDR1 SGDLS and CDR2 YYNGEE.

Source material: ileal tissue. The chain combines TRBV9 with TRBJ2-5; the match to TRBD2 covers 13 bases. The sequence came from an adult with Crohn's disease. CDR3 sequence: CASSVAVTSGGPGETQYF. CDR3 DNA sequence: TGTGCCAGCAGCGTAGCTGTGACTAGCGGGGGGCCTGGGGAGACCCAGTACTTC. Full variable domain (rest looked up from reference TRBV9 and TRBJ2-5): DSGVTQTPKHLITATGQRVTLRCSPRSGDLSVYWYQQSLDQGLQFLIQYYNGEERAKGNILERFSAQQFPDLHSELNLSSLELGDSALYFCASSVAVTSGGPGETQYFGPGTRLLVL.